The rows below give T cell receptor beta chains drawn from one sample of a study of PD-1 blockade in classical Hodgkin lymphoma. Assay: immunoSEQ multiplex PCR; the TCRdb copy retains only in-frame clones and omits some. The sample yields 90,000 or so clones, around 80% seen once. Sequences were derived from peripheral blood mononuclear cells (PBMCs), sampled before the fourth cycle of nivolumab. The receptors were gathered from a human donor with classical Hodgkin lymphoma. The CDR3 runs from the conserved cysteine through the conserved F or W. D genes are given only for firm matches. Clone size appears in some rows only: once, few, many, or a class for an expanded clone.

- | TRBJ1-1 | TRBV5-6 | - | TGTGCCAGCAGCTTGGTAAGCACTGAAGCTTTCTTT | CASSLVSTEAFF
- | TRBJ2-3 | TRBV6-1 | - | TGTGCCAGCAGAGAGGCCAGGGTGGCAGATACGCAGTATTTT | CASREARVADTQYF
- | TRBJ1-2 | TRBV11-2 | once | TGTGCCAGCAGCTTGAGCGGCGGTTGGAGCTATGGCTACACCTTC | CASSLSGGWSYGYTF
- | TRBJ1-5 | TRBV28 | - | TGTGCCAGCAGTCCAGCGGGGCAGGGAGGTCAGCCCCAGCATTTT | CASSPAGQGGQPQHF
- | TRBJ2-2 | TRBV19 | - | TGTGCCAGTAAGGCCAGGGTTAGCACCGGGGAGCTGTTTTTT | CASKARVSTGELFF
TRBD1 | TRBJ1-5 | TRBV6-5 | - | TGTGCCAGCAGCAGGACAGGGGATCGGAGTCAGCCCCAGCATTTT | CASSRTGDRSQPQHF
- | TRBJ2-3 | TRBV10-3 | few | TGTGCCATCAGTGTTACTGAGACAGATACGCAGTATTTT | CAISVTETDTQYF
- | TRBJ1-5 | TRBV28 | few | TGTGCCAGCAGTTCAGTCGTGGGGAGGCCCCAGCATTTT | CASSSVVGRPQHF
- | TRBJ2-5 | TRBV6-5 | - | TGTGCCAGCAGAGGACCGCAAGAGACCCAGTACTTC | CASRGPQETQYF
- | TRBJ1-1 | TRBV5-1 | - | TGCGCCAGCAGCTTGGAATTGAACACTGAAGCTTTCTTT | CASSLELNTEAFF
TRBD1 | TRBJ1-1 | TRBV30 | - | TGTGCCGCCCAGGGGGCCTCTGAAGCTTTCTTT | CAAQGASEAFF
TRBD1 | TRBJ2-2 | TRBV7-9 | - | TGTGCCAGCAGGCCGGGACAGGGGGCATTCTCCCGGGAGCTGTTTTTT | CASRPGQGAFSRELFF
TRBD1 | TRBJ1-6 | TRBV27 | - | TGTGCCAGCAGTAGCAAGGGACAGGAACCTTATAATTCACCCCTCCACTTT | CASSSKGQEPYNSPLHF
TRBD2 | TRBJ2-3 | TRBV28 | - | TGTGCCAGCAGCCTTGGACTAGCGGGAGCCGGGGATACGCAGTATTTT | CASSLGLAGAGDTQYF
TRBD1 | TRBJ1-1 | TRBV7-3 | - | TGTGCCAGCAGCATCAACAGGGGGCGCGAGCCTTTCTTT | CASSINRGREPFF
TRBD2 | TRBJ2-2 | TRBV14 | few | TGTGCCAGCAGCCAAGCTAGCGGATACACCGGGGAGCTGTTTTTT | CASSQASGYTGELFF
- | TRBJ1-2 | TRBV6-5 | - | TGTGCCAGCAGTTACTCAGGGGAGAACTATGGCTACACCTTC | CASSYSGENYGYTF
- | TRBJ1-5 | TRBV7-9 | once | TGTGCCAGCAGCTCGTGGGACCCCAATCAGCCCCAGCATTTT | CASSSWDPNQPQHF
- | TRBJ2-5 | TRBV5-6 | - | TGTGCCAGCAGCAGCATGGGGACCCGGTTGGGGACCCAGTACTTC | CASSSMGTRLGTQYF
- | TRBJ1-3 | TRBV7-9 | - | TGTGCCAGCAGCTTACCCCCCGGACATGGAAACACCATATATTTT | CASSLPPGHGNTIYF
- | TRBJ2-1 | TRBV4-2 | - | TGTGCCAGCAGCCAATCTGGGCCCTACAATGAGCAGTTCTTC | CASSQSGPYNEQFF
- | TRBJ2-2 | TRBV5-1 | - | TGCGCCAGCAGCTTGGAGCCCCCAGGGGCGAACACCGGGGAGCTGTTTTTT | CASSLEPPGANTGELFF
- | TRBJ2-3 | TRBV19 | few | TGTGCCAGTAGTATTCAGGGTGGGAGTTCTCGCACAGATACGCAGTATTTT | CASSIQGGSSRTDTQYF
- | TRBJ2-1 | TRBV18 | - | TGTGCCAGCTCACCAGGACAGTTTAATGAGCAGTTCTTC | CASSPGQFNEQFF
- | TRBJ1-2 | TRBV5-3 | - | TGTGCCAGAAGCTTGATAGGCCGCCTCTATGGCTACACCTTC | CARSLIGRLYGYTF
- | TRBJ1-4 | TRBV20-1 | - | TGCAGTGCTAGAGGGGTGGAAAAACTGTTTTTT | CSARGVEKLFF
TRBD2 | TRBJ2-5 | TRBV5-6 | - | TGTGCCAGCAGCCAAACTAGCGGGGGTGAGACCCAGTACTTC | CASSQTSGGETQYF
TRBD2 | TRBJ2-2 | TRBV6-5 | - | TGTGCCAGCAGTTACTCCGGGGGGACCGGGGAGCTGTTTTTT | CASSYSGGTGELFF
TRBD2 | TRBJ2-7 | TRBV11-2 | - | TGTGCCAGCAGCCGGACTAGCGGACCTTACGAGCAGTACTTC | CASSRTSGPYEQYF
- | TRBJ1-1 | TRBV21-1 | - | TGTGCCAGCAGCAAAGCGCTAAGGGGAGGGAACACTGAAGCTTTCTTT | CASSKALRGGNTEAFF
TRBD1 | TRBJ1-2 | TRBV20-1 | once | TGCAGTGCGGGGACAGGGGCTGGCTACACCTTC | CSAGTGAGYTF
- | TRBJ1-5 | TRBV6-5 | - | TGTGCCAGCAGTTACTCTGGGGCCAGCAATCAGCCCCAGCATTTT | CASSYSGASNQPQHF
- | TRBJ1-1 | TRBV6-5 | - | TGTGCCAGCAGTTCGGAAACTAAAGCTTTCTTT | CASSSETKAFF
- | TRBJ1-6 | TRBV2 | - | TGTGCCAGCAGTGGCCCGGGTGGGAGCTATAATTCACCCCTCCACTTT | CASSGPGGSYNSPLHF
- | TRBJ1-1 | TRBV10-3 | - | TGTGCCACCCAGATTGGCGACACTGAAGCTTTCTTT | CATQIGDTEAFF
TRBD1 | TRBJ1-1 | TRBV27 | - | TGTGCCAGCAGTTTAGCACACCGGACAGGGGGTGGCACTGAAGCTTTCTTT | CASSLAHRTGGGTEAFF
- | TRBJ2-7 | TRBV2 | - | TGTGCCAGCGGTCGACAGTTTCTCTACGAGCAGTACTTC | CASGRQFLYEQYF
- | TRBJ1-1 | TRBV11-2 | - | TGTGCCAGCAGCCCACAAAGACAAGGAACTGAAGCTTTCTTT | CASSPQRQGTEAFF
TRBD1 | TRBJ2-3 | TRBV7-3 | - | TGTGCCAGCAGCTCAGTCAAAGGGACAGGGGGAGATACGCAGTATTTT | CASSSVKGTGGDTQYF
- | TRBJ2-7 | TRBV11-2 | - | TGTGCCAGCAGCTTGGCGGGGACCTACGAGCAGTACTTC | CASSLAGTYEQYF
- | TRBJ1-3 | TRBV2 | - | TGTGCCAGCAGTGGGCAATGGATCGGAAACACCATATATTTT | CASSGQWIGNTIYF
- | TRBJ2-3 | TRBV25-1 | - | TGTGCCAGCAGTGAGCCTGCCTTGACGGGAATCACAGATACGCAGTATTTT | CASSEPALTGITDTQYF
- | TRBJ2-7 | TRBV6-5 | - | TGTGCCAGCAGCCGCGGTCCTATCATCTCCTACGAGCAGTACTTC | CASSRGPIISYEQYF
- | TRBJ2-7 | TRBV7-9 | - | TGTGCCAGCAGCTTAAACGCTGAGGGGTACGAGCAGTACTTC | CASSLNAEGYEQYF
- | TRBJ2-4 | TRBV28 | - | TGTGCCAGCAGTTTTACTCCCGGGGGATTAGCCAAAAACATTCAGTACTTC | CASSFTPGGLAKNIQYF
- | TRBJ1-5 | TRBV10-3 | - | TGTGCCATCAGTGAGTCACAGAGGGAGCCCCAGCATTTT | CAISESQREPQHF
- | TRBJ2-1 | TRBV19 | few | TGTGCCAGTAGTAGGCAGGTTAGCTCCTACAATGAGCAGTTCTTC | CASSRQVSSYNEQFF
- | TRBJ1-1 | TRBV7-9 | many | TGTGCCAGCAGCTTAGAGACTCTGGGGGACACTGAAGCTTTCTTT | CASSLETLGDTEAFF
TRBD1 | TRBJ2-5 | TRBV5-1 | - | TGCGCCAGCAGCCCCATCGTTCGACAGGGGGCTATAGAGACCCAGTACTTC | CASSPIVRQGAIETQYF
TRBD1 | TRBJ2-7 | TRBV6-5 | - | TGTGCCAGCAGTTTAACCGGGACAGGGATCTCCTACGAGCAGTACTTC | CASSLTGTGISYEQYF
- | TRBJ2-2 | TRBV6-6 | - | TGTGCCAGCATGCAGACCGGGGAGCTGTTTTTT | CASMQTGELFF
- | TRBJ2-3 | TRBV15 | - | TGTGCCACCAGCAGTGACAGGTACACAGATACGCAGTATTTT | CATSSDRYTDTQYF
- | TRBJ1-5 | TRBV10-3 | - | TGTGCCATCACAAGTACGCCCAATCAGCCCCAGCATTTT | CAITSTPNQPQHF
TRBD2 | TRBJ2-7 | TRBV7-2 | once | TGTGCCAGCAGCTTAGAGGCTAGCGGGAGTATGGGGTACGAGCAGTACTTC | CASSLEASGSMGYEQYF
TRBD1 | TRBJ1-2 | TRBV19 | - | TGTGCCAGTACCTCTGCCGGGACAGGGGAATATGGCTACACCTTC | CASTSAGTGEYGYTF
- | TRBJ1-1 | TRBV7-9 | - | TGTGCCAGCAGCTTACTGACTGAAGCTTTCTTT | CASSLLTEAFF
- | TRBJ1-1 | TRBV5-4 | - | TGTGCCAGCAGCTTGCCGGGGGCAAGTGGGACTGAAGCTTTCTTT | CASSLPGASGTEAFF